Listed here is a single T cell receptor (beta chain). Its binding antigen is unknown. No much larger clone is present one base from it, and per-base qualities are unavailable. The data were taken from a study of beta chain features in type 1 diabetes (dated by TCRdb to 2016 to 2019). With respect to the entire study: Mean age, gender distribution, total cell number and subset yield were not different between patients and healthy donors. Regulatory and stem cell-like memory subsets were isolated from only 8 patients and roughly eight healthy donors, whereas naive and central memory subsets came from all 30 or so donors. The study compared the TCRB repertoires of sorted circulating CD4+ T cell subsets in recently diagnosed type 1 diabetes patients with those in matched healthy donors. A total of about 100,000,000 sorted cells were examined across all samples, and RNA yield correlated strongly with the number of cells per subset.

Each donor gave one peripheral blood draw, averaging roughly 120 mL, which was collected into heparinised tubes. Using a panel that included CD45RO, CCR7, CD25, CD127, CD95 and CD27, naive, central memory, regulatory and stem cell-like memory CD4+ T cells were sorted on a BD FACSAria II. A purity above 95% was achieved for all sorted populations. PBMCs were separated immediately by Lymphoprep density gradient centrifugation and were stained directly, without being cultured. Samples were stained and sorted in pairs, with one healthy donor and one patient per experiment, so that batch effects were minimized. The entire amount of isolated RNA was reverse transcribed using the High Capacity cDNA Reverse Transcription Kit, so the sequenced TCRB transcripts were expressed ones. Deep immunoSEQ sequencing was performed on naive, central memory and regulatory T cell samples, with an average of around 3.5 million total reads per sample. Sorted cells were lysed in RLT buffer and RNA was extracted with DNase-treated RNeasy Micro or Mini kits, depending on cell number. Each cell subset was processed on its own to prevent cross-contamination, while patient and healthy donor samples were processed together. The immunoSEQ multiplex PCR was used to amplify TCRB sequences from cDNA, yielding 87-bp fragments that span the CDR3 region. Sequencing of the amplicons was performed on the Illumina HiSeq platform. As for the original processing: PCR bias was computationally corrected using synthetic template baselines, reads within Hamming distance 2 were collapsed, and singletons that could not be merged were discarded. By aligning reads against IMGT, V, D and J genes, CDR3 length, and insertions or deletions at six rearrangement sites were assigned. Clonotype counts were normalized to sorted cell number within each subset before computing true diversity and Gini coefficients with the tcR R package. The overlap coefficient, calculated on TCRB nucleotide sequences, was used to quantify repertoire sharing. Out-of-frame TCRB sequences from naive cells were analyzed as a proxy for the pre-selection repertoire. TCRdb obtained this table from immuneACCESS and retained in-frame rearrangements with V and J assigned. These tables miss some clones; where compared with another copy, unresolved V genes account for less than half of the shortfall, and the remainder is unexplained. V and J calls and clone size are as listed in that table; D and trimming were resolved from the DNA. This sample is represented by about 350,000 clones; about 19% of them were singletons. The ten largest clones take up roughly 0.045% of the sample.

General study outcomes and caveats: Type 1 diabetes patients showed a moderate but significant shortening of TCRB CDR3 length in all four CD4+ subsets. At VDJ recombination sites, patients with type 1 diabetes made fewer insertions and deleted more nucleotides, a pattern implying thymic rearrangement abnormalities. Shorter templates might have been favored by PCR, but patient and control samples were amplified and corrected together, so both groups would have been affected equally by any skew. Naive, central memory and regulatory TCRB repertoires appeared to be more similar among patients than among healthy donors. Sequencing cDNA rather than genomic DNA could over-represent highly expressing activated cells, although activation and CD3 levels did not differ between groups. Because small numbers of individuals were included in the HLA sub-analyses, any influence of HLA type on TCRB rearrangement was left unresolved.

V ends up 10 bases short and J 2 bases short, with an unmatched junction base count of 10. The CDR3 goes from the cysteine to the phenylalanine over 14 residues. Just CDR3 DNA is preserved here, 42 bases in frame from base 1. Looking up the germline V gene yields CDR1 ENHRY and CDR2 SYGVKD. The rearranged segments are TRBV10-3 and TRBJ2-7; TRBD2 fits 8 bases in the junction. The sample comprised naive CD4+ T cells from blood. The meaning of the sample's cell subset or site label: true naive CD4+ T cells. The TCR was taken from a woman aged 18-29 years in good health. The CDR3 reads CASLTGLVPYEQYF. DNA sequence: TGTGCCAGCTTAACGGGACTAGTCCCCTACGAGCAGTACTTC.